The 18 T cell receptor beta chains below were found in one sample sequenced in a study of T cell responses to AZD1222 COVID-19 vaccine. Profiling relied on immunoSEQ multiplex PCR, and the TCRdb table lists in-frame clones only, not all of them. The sample comprises some 61,000 clones, roughly 90% of which are singletons, and 15% to 20% rests with the top ten. This sample comprised peripheral blood, obtained on day 0 of AZD1222 vaccination. These receptors were taken from an adult in good health.

The chain employs TRBV27 and TRBJ2-7, with D perhaps matching TRBD1 (5 bases). Trimming shortened V by 3 bases and J by 3 bases, and 9 bases separated the two germline ends. The length of the CDR3 is 13 residues. The germline gives CDR1 MNHEY, CDR2 SMNVEV (reference sequence). The CDR3 region is CASSLKGNYEQYF. CDR3 DNA sequence: TGTGCCAGCAGTTTGAAGGGGAACTACGAGCAGTACTTC.

V and J are TRBV4-2 and TRBJ2-3; D unresolved. With 0 bases removed from V and 0 bases from J, the gap between germline ends came to 7 bases. This CDR3 is 15 amino acids long. CDR1 and CDR2 (germline): LGHNA, YNFKEQ. The CDR3: CASSQDIGSTDTQYF. Written as DNA, the CDR3 is TGTGCCAGCAGCCAAGATATAGGGAGCACAGATACGCAGTATTTT.

The V gene is TRBV7-9, the J gene TRBJ1-1; 9 positions agree with TRBD1. J gave up 7 bases and V 1 base, and 4 bases lay outside the gene matches. CDR3 length: 14 amino acids. CDR1 is SEHNR, CDR2 FQNEAQ, per germline (reference sequence). CDR3 DNA: TGTGCCAGCAGCTTAGAAGGGACAGGGAATGAAGCTTTCTTT. It yields the protein CASSLEGTGNEAFF.

The chain has TRBV3-1 (or the pseudogene TRBV3-2) and TRBJ1-2, with TRBD1 as a possible D gene (6 bases). Germline V CDR1 and CDR2: LGHDT, YNNKEL (reference sequence). Trimming removed 4 bases at V and 7 bases at J, with 22 bases between. This CDR3 is built from 16 residues. Here the CDR3 reads CASSPTLDYRDFGYTF. The CDR3 DNA sequence: TGTGCCAGCAGCCCGACTTTAGACTACAGGGACTTTGGCTACACCTTC.

V usage is TRBV6-6 and J usage is TRBJ1-4; 9 bases are a match to TRBD1. With V trimmed by 4 bases and J by 6 bases, 6 bases remained unmatched. Looked up from germline, CDR1 is MNHNY and CDR2 is SVGAGI (reference sequence). The CDR3 runs 15 residues. The CDR3: CASSFSTGGDEKLFF. The CDR3 nucleotides read TGTGCCAGCAGTTTTTCGACAGGGGGAGATGAAAAACTGTTTTTT.

The genes are TRBV27 and TRBJ1-5; D call uncertain. The CDR3 is 14 residues long. V was clipped by 5 bases and J by 0 bases, with 8 bases between them. Germline loops: CDR1 MNHEY, CDR2 SMNVEV (reference sequence). This CDR3 is CASSPLDSNQPQHF. CDR3 DNA sequence: TGTGCCAGCAGTCCCCTAGATAGCAATCAGCCCCAGCATTTT.

The chain employs TRBV12-5 and TRBJ1-1; D is uncertain. The V gene's germline CDR1 is LGHNT and CDR2 FRNRAP. V was cut by 0 bases and J by 7 bases, with 12 bases left in between. The CDR3 is 14 amino acids. CDR3 nucleotides: TGTGCTAGTGGTTTGGTCCCCGAAGCGGATGAAGCTTTCTTT. Its translation is CASGLVPEADEAFF.

The V gene is TRBV3-1 (or the pseudogene TRBV3-2), the J gene TRBJ1-3; D is perhaps TRBD1 (5 bases). V lost 1 base and J lost 1, with 14 bases in between. CDR1 and CDR2 (germline): LGHDT, YNNKEL (reference sequence). This CDR3 is 17 amino acids long. The CDR3 sequence is CASSQVWDRRSGNTIYF. The CDR3 coding sequence is TGTGCCAGCAGCCAAGTTTGGGACCGCAGATCTGGAAACACCATATATTTT.

The J gene is TRBJ1-4, the V gene TRBV7-2; D is unclear. The V end was cut by 1 base, the J end by 8 bases, with 5 bases between. The CDR3 loop spans 12 amino acids. Germline CDR1 reads SGHTA; CDR2 reads FQGNSA. CDR3 coding DNA: TGTGCCAGCAGCTTAGGGAGCGAAAAACTGTTTTTT. Encoded protein: CASSLGSEKLFF.

The chain has TRBV14 and TRBJ1-3, with a possible D match to TRBD1 (5 bases). The CDR3 length is 15 residues. Trimming took 3 bases from V and 4 from J, leaving 13 bases between them. Germline V gives CDR1 SGHDN, CDR2 FVKESK. The CDR3 sequence: CASSHVRGTGNTIYF. The CDR3 DNA follows: TGTGCCAGCAGCCACGTGAGGGGTACCGGAAACACCATATATTTT. Filled out from reference TRBV14 and TRBJ1-3, the complete variable domain reads EAGVTQFPSHSVIEKGQTVTLRCDPISGHDNLYWYRRVMGKEIKFLLHFVKESKQDESGMPNNRFLAERTGGTYSTLKVQPAELEDSGVYFCASSHVRGTGNTIYFGEGSWLTVV.

This sequence joins TRBV5-4 and TRBJ2-6; D is unclear. V was shortened by 2 bases and J by 4 bases, with 13 bases between the two germline ends. The CDR3 runs to 16 residues. The germline CDR1 and CDR2 sequences are SGHNT and YYREEE (reference sequence). The CDR3, as DNA: TGTGCCAGCAGCTTACTACAAGGGCTCGGGGCCAACGTCCTGACTTTC. Encoded protein: CASSLLQGLGANVLTF. Looking up the rest from reference TRBV5-4 and TRBJ2-6 gives the full variable domain: ETGVTQSPTHLIKTRGQQVTLRCSSQSGHNTVSWYQQALGQGPQFIFQYYREEENGRGNFPPRFSGLQFPNYSSELNVNALELDDSALYLCASSLLQGLGANVLTFGAGSRLTVL.

In its sample, this clone was seen a few times. The J gene is TRBJ1-1, the V gene TRBV14; D unresolved. V was clipped by 1 base and J by 5 bases, with 11 bases between them. The CDR3 is 14 residues long. The germline V gene has CDR1 SGHDN and CDR2 FVKESK. The CDR3 nucleotides are TGTGCCAGCAGCCAAGTGAGCTTTTCTACTGAAGCTTTCTTT. As protein: CASSQVSFSTEAFF.

V and J are TRBV7-2 and TRBJ2-7, with D unresolved. The germline V gene has CDR1 SGHTA and CDR2 FQGNSA. V shed 7 bases and J shed 0 bases, with 10 bases lying between them. The CDR3 covers 13 residues. The DNA of the CDR3 is TGTGCCAGCACCCCGGGTCTCTCCTACGAGCAGTACTTC. This codes for CASTPGLSYEQYF.

This chain uses TRBV30 with TRBJ1-6; maybe TRBD1 (5 bases). With 5 bases removed from V and 7 bases from J, the gap between germline ends came to 15 bases. CDR3 length: 14 residues. The V gene's germline CDR1 is GTSNPN and CDR2 SVGIG (reference sequence). In DNA form, the CDR3 reads TGTGCCTGGGCGGCGGGACGAAGGAATTCACCCCTCCACTTT. It is translated as CAWAAGRRNSPLHF.

The V and J genes are TRBV28 and TRBJ2-1, with 9 positions matching TRBD1. The V gene end was trimmed by 2 bases and the J gene end by 8 bases; junction bases not matched to a gene: 7. CDR3 length equals 15 residues. CDR1 is MDHEN and CDR2 is SYDVKM in the germline V gene. The CDR3 spells CASSLPLTGGDEQFF. The CDR3 DNA follows: TGTGCCAGCAGTTTACCCCTGACAGGGGGAGATGAGCAGTTCTTC.

This chain links TRBV27 with TRBJ2-1; possible D gene TRBD1, 5 bases. CDR3 length: 14 residues. From germline, CDR1 is MNHEY and CDR2 SMNVEV (reference sequence). The ends were cut back, 6 bases at V and 2 bases at J, with 11 bases in the middle. The CDR3 sequence: CASRQAPPYNEQFF. The CDR3 DNA is TGTGCCAGCAGACAGGCCCCCCCCTACAATGAGCAGTTCTTC.

This chain joins TRBV15 and TRBJ1-3; D uncertain. V was trimmed by 1 base and J by 0 bases, leaving 13 bases between them. Per germline, CDR1 LNHNV and CDR2 YYDKDF (reference sequence). The length of the CDR3 is 17 residues. The CDR3 spells CATSRGAAGISGNTIYF. In DNA form, the CDR3 reads TGTGCCACCAGCAGAGGCGCCGCGGGAATCTCTGGAAACACCATATATTTT. Looking up the rest from reference TRBV15 and TRBJ1-3 gives the full variable domain: DAMVIQNPRYQVTQFGKPVTLSCSQTLNHNVMYWYQQKSSQAPKLLFHYYDKDFNNEADTPDNFQSRRPNTSFCFLDIRSPGLGDTAMYLCATSRGAAGISGNTIYFGEGSWLTVV.

The chain joins TRBV11-2 to TRBJ2-7, with 7 bases aligning to TRBD1. The V segment lost 5 bases and the J segment 1 base; nucleotides outside the gene matches: 2. This CDR3 spans 13 amino acids. Germline loops: CDR1 SGHAT, CDR2 FQNNGV. The CDR3 coding sequence is TGTGCCAGCAGCCGGGGACAGTCCTACGAGCAGTACTTC. It codes for CASSRGQSYEQYF. The full variable domain, in which reference TRBV11-2 and TRBJ2-7 provide the parts outside the CDR3, is EAGVAQSPRYKIIEKRQSVAFWCNPISGHATLYWYQQILGQGPKLLIQFQNNGVVDDSQLPKDRFSAERLKGVDSTLKIQPAKLEDSAVYLCASSRGQSYEQYFGPGTRLTVT.